This passage covers 18 T cell receptor beta chains from one sample sequenced in a study of T cells after yellow fever vaccination. TCRdb fed the 5' RACE reads into MiXCR, producing one record per CDR3 protein. The sample holds about 330,000 distinct CDR3 sequences; around 6.8% are singletons and the top ten take 15% to 20%. Specimen: PBMCs, collected about 41 days after the first yellow fever vaccination. The origin of the receptors is a man between 18 and 29 years old who received the YFV17D yellow fever vaccine.

This clonotype came up many times. The V and J genes are TRBV6-5 and TRBJ2-3, with D unclear. The germline V gene has CDR1 MNHEY and CDR2 SVGAGI. CDR3 length: 13 residues. Trimming took 1 base from V and 5 from J, leaving 7 bases between them. This chain's CDR3 is CASSYFLLDTQYF. CDR3 DNA sequence: TGTGCCAGCAGTTACTTCTTGCTAGATACGCAGTATTTT.

In its sample, this clonotype was seen a few times. The chain employs TRBV2 and TRBJ2-3; D is undetermined. Trimming left V 0 bases short and J 5 bases short, with 12 bases between. The length of the CDR3 is 15 residues. Germline assignment: CDR1 SNHLY and CDR2 FYNNEI. In DNA, the CDR3 is TGTGCCAGCAGTGAAGCGCCGCCCTTGGAAGATACGCAGTATTTT. Translation gives CASSEAPPLEDTQYF.

This clonotype appeared many times. The CDR3 here is CASSLSQGSDTQYF. For the CDR3, the DNA is TGCGCCAGCAGCTTGAGCCAGGGATCAGATACGCAGTATTTT. V is TRBV5-1 and J is TRBJ2-3; D is perhaps TRBD1 (5 bases). Per the germline V gene, CDR1 is SGHRS and CDR2 is YFSETQ. Trimming took 1 base from V and 4 from J, leaving 10 bases between them. The CDR3 extends over 14 amino acids.

The rearrangement links TRBV28 to TRBJ2-2; possibly TRBD1 for D (6 bases). Germline V gives CDR1 MDHEN, CDR2 SYDVKM. This CDR3 has 12 residues. Trimming stripped 6 bases from V and 6 bases from J, with 8 bases between. The CDR3 sequence: CASSGTPGELFF. CDR3 sequence (DNA): TGTGCCAGCAGCGGGACACCCGGGGAGCTGTTTTTT.

The chain combines TRBV6-1 with TRBJ2-1; no clear D gene. The germline CDR1 and CDR2 sequences are MNHNS and SASEGT. Trimming stripped 2 bases from V and 7 bases from J, with 6 bases between. This CDR3 has 12 amino acids. The CDR3 DNA reads as TGTGCCAGCAGTGAAATGTGGAATGAGCAGTTCTTC. Protein: CASSEMWNEQFF.

The CDR3 bases are TGTGCCAGCAGATATGGACAGACCTATGGCTACACCTTC. It codes for CASRYGQTYGYTF. The chain joins TRBV5-6 to TRBJ1-2, with D tentatively TRBD1 (6 bases). Trimming shortened V by 5 bases and J by 4 bases, and 12 bases separated the two germline ends. CDR3 length equals 13 residues. From germline, CDR1 is SGHDT and CDR2 YYEEEE.

CDR3 sequence reads: CASSAGGGAGNIQYF. DNA of the CDR3: TGTGCCAGCAGCGCCGGGGGAGGAGCGGGAAACATTCAGTACTTC. This chain uses TRBV9 with TRBJ2-4; possibly TRBD2 for D (6 bases). Trimming removed 3 bases from V and 6 bases from J, with 16 bases in between. There are 15 residues in the CDR3. Germline values: CDR1 SGDLS, CDR2 YYNGEE. The full variable domain, its missing parts supplied by reference TRBV9 and TRBJ2-4, is DSGVTQTPKHLITATGQRVTLRCSPRSGDLSVYWYQQSLDQGLQFLIQYYNGEERAKGNILERFSAQQFPDLHSELNLSSLELGDSALYFCASSAGGGAGNIQYFGAGTRLSVL.

The table lists this clonotype with a few counts. The CDR3 sequence: CASSFQTRGGPFTDTQYF. CDR3 coding DNA: TGTGCCAGCAGCTTCCAAACCCGGGGGGGACCATTCACAGATACGCAGTATTTT. V is TRBV11-2 and J is TRBJ2-3, with 8 positions matching TRBD2. After removal of 3 bases from V and 2 bases from J, the junction contained 13 bases not matched to a gene. From germline, CDR1 is SGHAT and CDR2 FQNNGV. This CDR3 is 18 amino acids long.

The gene calls are TRBV5-1 and TRBJ2-5, with 9 bases aligning to TRBD2. The germline V gene has CDR1 SGHRS and CDR2 YFSETQ. V gave up 4 bases and J gave up 4 bases; unmatched junction bases: 8. The CDR3 has 15 residues. The CDR3 spells CASSVTGTSRETQYF. The CDR3, as DNA: TGCGCCAGCAGCGTCACCGGGACTAGCAGAGAGACCCAGTACTTC.

This clonotype occurred many times. V and J are TRBV27 and TRBJ1-6; D ambiguous. The CDR3 is 17 residues long. Trimming stripped 1 base from V and 10 bases from J, with 20 bases between. Germline V lookup: CDR1 MNHEY, CDR2 SMNVEV (reference sequence). CDR3 sequence reads: CASSLWARKFAMSPLHF. For the CDR3, the DNA is TGTGCCAGCAGTTTATGGGCCCGCAAATTCGCCATGTCACCCCTCCACTTT.

This clonotype has more than one count but fewer than ten. The J gene is TRBJ1-6, the V gene TRBV6-5; TRBD1 matches 9 bases. There are 14 residues in the CDR3. Germline V CDR1 and CDR2: MNHEY, SVGAGI. Unmatched junction bases numbered 1, after V lost 1 base and J lost 9 bases. As DNA, the CDR3 is TGTGCCAGCAGTTACTGGGACAGGGCTTCACCCCTCCACTTT. Its protein is CASSYWDRASPLHF.

This clonotype was found a few times. V and J are TRBV5-1 and TRBJ2-3; no clear D gene. The germline V and J ends were trimmed by 3 bases and 6 bases, with 14 bases remaining between them. Germline V CDR1 and CDR2: SGHRS, YFSETQ. This CDR3 is 14 amino acids long. The chain's CDR3 is CASSWATPGDTQYF. CDR3 bases: TGCGCCAGCAGCTGGGCCACGCCGGGTGATACGCAGTATTTT.

This clonotype has just a few counts. V usage is TRBV29-1 and J usage is TRBJ1-2, with D uncertain. Trimming took 4 bases from V and 4 from J, leaving 13 bases between them. CDR1 and CDR2 from the germline V gene are SQVTM and ANQGSEA. This CDR3 has 13 amino acids. The CDR3 sequence is CSVVWQDPYGYTF. CDR3 bases: TGCAGCGTTGTGTGGCAGGACCCCTATGGCTACACCTTC.

This clonotype was counted only a few times. The chain links TRBV4-1 to TRBJ2-2, with D possibly TRBD1 on 6 matching bases. This CDR3 has 16 amino acids. Trimming removed 6 bases at V and 0 bases at J, with 14 bases between. Per the germline V gene, CDR1 is MGHRA and CDR2 is YSYEKL. CDR3 bases: TGCGCCAGCAGTCAATCAGGGGATCCGAACACCGGGGAGCTGTTTTTT. Protein sequence: CASSQSGDPNTGELFF.

This clonotype showed up just a few times. The V gene is TRBV5-1, the J gene TRBJ2-7; D is unclear. V was cut by 0 bases and J by 6 bases, with 7 bases left in between. CDR1 SGHRS and CDR2 YFSETQ come from the germline V gene. The CDR3 extends over 12 amino acids. CDR3 nucleotide sequence: TGCGCCAGCAGCTTGGACCCCCGCGAGCAGTACTTC. Its translation is CASSLDPREQYF. Supplemented by reference TRBV5-1 and TRBJ2-7, the full variable domain reads KAGVTQTPRYLIKTRGQQVTLSCSPISGHRSVSWYQQTPGQGLQFLFEYFSETQRNKGNFPGRFSGRQFSNSRSEMNVSTLELGDSALYLCASSLDPREQYFGPGTRLTVT.

This clonotype was seen repeatedly, ten times or more. The CDR3 loop is CASSVGGGPTGELFF. The CDR3 DNA is TGTGCCAGCAGCGTCGGTGGGGGGCCCACCGGGGAGCTGTTTTTT. The chain employs TRBV7-3 and TRBJ2-2; TRBD1 or TRBD2 may be the D gene (6 bases each). The CDR3 covers 15 residues. Germline V gene sequence: CDR1 SGHTA, CDR2 FQGTGA. V lost 5 bases and J lost 4, with 14 bases in between.

There are a few counts of this clonotype. The chain recombines TRBV27 with TRBJ2-1, with TRBD2 identical over 9 bases. V lost 0 bases to trimming and J lost 3 bases; unmatched junction nucleotides: 0. This CDR3 spans 15 amino acids. CDR1 and CDR2 from the germline V gene are MNHEY and SMNVEV (reference sequence). The CDR3 region has the DNA TGTGCCAGCAGTTTATCTAGCGGGAGCTACAATGAGCAGTTCTTC. Protein sequence: CASSLSSGSYNEQFF.

The sample holds many counts of this clonotype. V and J are TRBV7-2 and TRBJ1-1; maybe TRBD1 (5 bases). Germline V gene sequence: CDR1 SGHTA, CDR2 FQGNSA. The V gene lost 2 bases and the J gene lost 1 base, with 8 bases spanning the gap. The CDR3 consists of 14 residues. CDR3 region: CASSLLRGNTEAFF. The CDR3 nucleotides are TGTGCCAGCAGCTTACTAAGGGGGAACACTGAAGCTTTCTTT.